This TCR beta chain was profiled in a study of HIV-infected children after antiretroviral therapy interruption. About the research overall: Most children had recorded EBV and CMV exposure. Study results and limitations: Naive CD4+ sequences overlapped less between time points once interruption began.

The TCR library was built from RNA with a 3' RACE protocol and unique molecular identifiers. TCRdb reanalysed the 3' RACE reads using MiXCR and keeps one entry per CDR3 protein. The data contain about 40,000 distinct CDR3 sequences, around 7% of them singletons. This clonotype appeared many times. The antigen remains undetermined. Per the germline V gene, CDR1 is MNHNS and CDR2 is SASEGT. The CDR3 length is 16 residues. Germline trimming cut 6 bases from V and 1 base from J; bases unmatched to any gene: 7. As for treatment: PENTA 11 planned treatment interruption arm or continuous ART arm. Cryopreserved PBMC samples required at least 5 million viable cells.

V and J are TRBV6-1 and TRBJ2-2; 8 bases match TRBD1. The sample consisted of CD45RA+ CD4+ T cells from PBMCs, pooled from several time points, taken from a donor given antiretroviral therapy, either interrupted or continuous. Specified subset: naive CD4+ CD45RA+ CD45RO- T cells. The sequence derives from a pool of human donors with HIV. The CDR3 region is CASRRQGQVNTGELFF. As DNA, the CDR3 is TGTGCCAGCAGAAGACAGGGACAGGTGAACACCGGGGAGCTGTTTTTT.